A selection of T cell receptor beta chains follows, all from one sample in a study of cytomegalovirus exposure and HLA in healthy donors. Here immunoSEQ multiplex PCR was the method, and the copy in TCRdb shows in-frame clones only, minus some. Of about 86,000 clones listed, 85% to 95% are singletons. Source material: PBMCs. The receptors were sampled from a man between 18 and 29 years old in good health and CMV-seronegative. Each CDR3 is given with its conserved first and last residue. D genes are given only for firm matches.

D gene: TRBD1; J gene: TRBJ2-7; CDR3 length: 15; V gene: TRBV18; CDR3 DNA: TGTGCCAGCTCACCACTGGGACAGGGTAGCAACGAGCAGTACTTC; CDR3 protein: CASSPLGQGSNEQYF
D gene: TRBD2; J gene: TRBJ2-2; CDR3 length: 16; V gene: TRBV27; CDR3 DNA: TGTGCCAGCAGTTTATTTCCGGGGGGGCCCCCCGGGGAGCTGTTTTTT; CDR3 protein: CASSLFPGGPPGELFF
D gene: TRBD2; J gene: TRBJ2-1; CDR3 length: 22; V gene: TRBV4-1; CDR3 DNA: TGCGCCAGCAGCCAAGATCGTTTTAGGACTAGCGGGGGGTATAGGTCCTACAATGAGCAGTTCTTC; CDR3 protein: CASSQDRFRTSGGYRSYNEQFF
D gene: TRBD1; J gene: TRBJ1-1; CDR3 length: 15; V gene: TRBV25-1; CDR3 DNA: TGTGCCAGCAGTGCAATTGGACAGGGGGCCACTGAAGCTTTCTTT; CDR3 protein: CASSAIGQGATEAFF
D gene: TRBD1; J gene: TRBJ1-2; CDR3 length: 15; V gene: TRBV6-1; CDR3 DNA: TGTGCCAGCAGTGTCCCGACAGGGTCCTACTATGGCTACACCTTC; CDR3 protein: CASSVPTGSYYGYTF
D gene: -; J gene: TRBJ1-6; CDR3 length: 15; V gene: TRBV27; CDR3 DNA: TGTGCCAGCAGTTTTTATTCAGGCCAGGCGTCACCCCTCCACTTT; CDR3 protein: CASSFYSGQASPLHF
D gene: -; J gene: TRBJ1-3; CDR3 length: 17; V gene: TRBV10-3; CDR3 DNA: TGTGCCATCAGTGTCAATTTGGGGGCCAGCTCTGGAAACACCATATATTTT; CDR3 protein: CAISVNLGASSGNTIYF
D gene: -; J gene: TRBJ2-5; CDR3 length: 15; V gene: TRBV27; CDR3 DNA: TGTGCCAGCAGTTTATTCGTTGGGCTACAAGAGACCCAGTACTTC; CDR3 protein: CASSLFVGLQETQYF
D gene: TRBD2; J gene: TRBJ2-2; CDR3 length: 16; V gene: TRBV9; CDR3 DNA: TGTGCCAGCAGCGTAGGGACTAGGGCGAACACCGGGGAGCTGTTTTTT; CDR3 protein: CASSVGTRANTGELFF
D gene: -; J gene: TRBJ2-3; CDR3 length: 12; V gene: TRBV9; CDR3 DNA: TGTGCCAGCAGCGTGGGAGTAAATACGCAGTATTTT; CDR3 protein: CASSVGVNTQYF
D gene: -; J gene: TRBJ1-1; CDR3 length: 16; V gene: TRBV30; CDR3 DNA: TGTGCCTGGAGTGCGGGGTTGTCAGGGGATAACACTGAAGCTTTCTTT; CDR3 protein: CAWSAGLSGDNTEAFF
D gene: TRBD2; J gene: TRBJ2-5; CDR3 length: 18; V gene: TRBV7-2; CDR3 DNA: TGTGCCAGCAGCTTCATGACTAGCGGGGGGTCCCGGCAAGAGACCCAGTACTTC; CDR3 protein: CASSFMTSGGSRQETQYF
D gene: -; J gene: TRBJ2-1; CDR3 length: 11; V gene: TRBV5-1; CDR3 DNA: TGCGCCAGCAGCTTGTTAAATGAGCAGTTCTTC; CDR3 protein: CASSLLNEQFF
D gene: -; J gene: TRBJ2-7; CDR3 length: 14; V gene: TRBV21-1; CDR3 DNA: TGTGCCAGCAGCGCGCGACAGGGGATGTGCGAGCAGTACTTC; CDR3 protein: CASSARQGMCEQYF
D gene: -; J gene: TRBJ1-3; CDR3 length: 16; V gene: TRBV30; CDR3 DNA: TGTGCCTGGAGTGTAGAAACGCCGCGCTCTGGAAACACCATATATTTT; CDR3 protein: CAWSVETPRSGNTIYF
D gene: TRBD2; J gene: TRBJ2-7; CDR3 length: 18; V gene: TRBV27; CDR3 DNA: TGTGCCAGCAGTACTTCTAGGTTTTCTCGGGGGGAACGCTACGAGCAGTACTTC; CDR3 protein: CASSTSRFSRGERYEQYF
D gene: -; J gene: TRBJ2-5; CDR3 length: 15; V gene: TRBV27; CDR3 DNA: TGTGCCAGCAGTTTAGACCCGCAGGGTACGGAGACCCAGTACTTC; CDR3 protein: CASSLDPQGTETQYF